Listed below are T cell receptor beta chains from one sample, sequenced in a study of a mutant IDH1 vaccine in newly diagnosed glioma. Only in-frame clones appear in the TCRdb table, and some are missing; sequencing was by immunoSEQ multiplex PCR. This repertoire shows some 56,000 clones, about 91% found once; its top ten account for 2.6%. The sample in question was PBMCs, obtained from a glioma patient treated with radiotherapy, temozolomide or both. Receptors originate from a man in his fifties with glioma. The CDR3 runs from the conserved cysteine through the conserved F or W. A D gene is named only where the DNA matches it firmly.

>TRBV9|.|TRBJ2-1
CASSPRGGPGSYNEQFF
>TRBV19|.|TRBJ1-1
CASSMGGRTEAFF
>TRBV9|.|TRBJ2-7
CASSQRISDAAGLTGEQYF
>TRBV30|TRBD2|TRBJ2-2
CAWRGTSGNTGELFF
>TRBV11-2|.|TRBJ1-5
CASSFGGSNQPQHF
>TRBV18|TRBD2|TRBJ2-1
CASSSRTSGSRREQFF
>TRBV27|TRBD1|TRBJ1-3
CASRSHRGMENTIYF
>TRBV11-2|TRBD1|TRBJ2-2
CASSLPLRGSSTGELFF
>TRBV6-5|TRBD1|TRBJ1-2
CASSYSSGGDYGYTF
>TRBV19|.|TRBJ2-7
CASSKGHLSYEQYF
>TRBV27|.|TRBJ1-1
CASSSGTNTEAFF
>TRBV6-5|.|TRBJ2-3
CASSYQGRRADTQYF
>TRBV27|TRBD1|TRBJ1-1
CASSLTGTGIMNTEAFF
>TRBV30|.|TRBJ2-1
CAYGSSRDEQFF
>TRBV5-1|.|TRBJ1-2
CASSLADNPNYGYTF
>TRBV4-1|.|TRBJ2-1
CASSLRSRFDEQFF
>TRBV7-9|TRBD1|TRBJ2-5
CASSERVAGGAETQYF
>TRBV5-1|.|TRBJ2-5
CASSHTAEETQYF
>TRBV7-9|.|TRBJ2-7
CASSSGSSYEQYF
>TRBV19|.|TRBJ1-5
CASSIPSGLGGYQPQHF
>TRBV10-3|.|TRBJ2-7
CAISEAGRTYEQYF
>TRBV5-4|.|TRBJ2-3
CASSLAAGASTDTQYF
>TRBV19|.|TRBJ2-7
CASTPGAVSSYEQYF
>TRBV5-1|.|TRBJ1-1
CASSLAGGWTEAFF
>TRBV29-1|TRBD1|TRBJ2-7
CSVERATGGEQYF
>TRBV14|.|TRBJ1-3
CASSYQGRASGNTIYF
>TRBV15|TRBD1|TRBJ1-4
CATSRDRTNEKLFF
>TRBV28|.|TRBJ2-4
CASREQGGKNIQYF
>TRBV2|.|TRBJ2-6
CASRRVSGANVLTF
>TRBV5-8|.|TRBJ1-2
CASSLAGTYGYTF
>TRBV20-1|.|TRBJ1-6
CSASGSPLHF
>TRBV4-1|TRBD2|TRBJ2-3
CASSQAMTSGRGPDTDTQYF
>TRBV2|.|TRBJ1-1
CASSEYAGRNTEAFF
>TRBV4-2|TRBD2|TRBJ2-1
CASSQDRGTSESYNEQFF
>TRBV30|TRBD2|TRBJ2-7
CAWGTSSEQYF
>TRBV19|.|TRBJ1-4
CASSIIGGEQTNEKLFF
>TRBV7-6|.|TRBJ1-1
CASSLAAGVNTEAFF
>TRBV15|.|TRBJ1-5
CATSRGRGGQPQHF
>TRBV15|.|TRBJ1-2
CATSRDGYGYTF
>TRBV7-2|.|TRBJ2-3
CASSNLRQDTQYF
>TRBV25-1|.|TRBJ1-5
CASSEEDQPQHF
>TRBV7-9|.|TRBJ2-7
CASSSGPRFYEQYF
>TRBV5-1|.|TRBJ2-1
CASTKTESWNEQFF
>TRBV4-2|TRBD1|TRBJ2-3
CASSQGTGETDTQYF
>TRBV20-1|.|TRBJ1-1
CSARIWTEAFF
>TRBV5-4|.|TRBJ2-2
CASSIPGTFKGELFF
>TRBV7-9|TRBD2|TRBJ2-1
CASSLSGGVLNEQFF
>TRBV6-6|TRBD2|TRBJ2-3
CASTRRQRGGSDTQYF
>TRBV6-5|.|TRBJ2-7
CASSSRNSYEQYF
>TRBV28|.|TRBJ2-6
CASSSPSSGANVLTF
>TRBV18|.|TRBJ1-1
CASSPANRNTEAFF
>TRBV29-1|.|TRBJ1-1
CSVDRQGLTEAFF
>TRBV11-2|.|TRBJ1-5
CASSSDRNQPQHF
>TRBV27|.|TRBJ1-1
CASSRGGEAFF
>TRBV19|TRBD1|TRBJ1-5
CASRDRTNQPQHF
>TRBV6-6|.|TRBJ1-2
CASSYSAGRGAYGYTF
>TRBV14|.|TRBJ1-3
CASSQIRGGGNTIYF